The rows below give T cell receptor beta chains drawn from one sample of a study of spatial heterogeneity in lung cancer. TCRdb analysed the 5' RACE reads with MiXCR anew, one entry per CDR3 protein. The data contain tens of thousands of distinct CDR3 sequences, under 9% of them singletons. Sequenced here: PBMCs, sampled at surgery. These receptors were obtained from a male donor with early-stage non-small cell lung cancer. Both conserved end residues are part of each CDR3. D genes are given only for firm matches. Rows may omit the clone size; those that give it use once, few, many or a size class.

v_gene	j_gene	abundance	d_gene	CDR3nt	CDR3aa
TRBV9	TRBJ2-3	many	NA	TGTGCCAGCAGCCCCGGGGACCGAATCACAGATACGCAGTATTTT	CASSPGDRITDTQYF
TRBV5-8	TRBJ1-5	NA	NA	TGTGCCAGCAGCTTGGGTCAAAAGAATCAGCCCCAGCATTTT	CASSLGQKNQPQHF
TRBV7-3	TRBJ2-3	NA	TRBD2	TGTGCCAGCAGCCCGGGACTAGCCAAACGCACAGATACGCAGTATTTT	CASSPGLAKRTDTQYF
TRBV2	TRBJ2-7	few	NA	TGTGCCAGCAGGGGGCCGGGCTCCTACGAGCAGTACTTC	CASRGPGSYEQYF
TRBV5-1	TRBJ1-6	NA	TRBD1	TGCGCCAGCACCACTTCTCCCGGGACAGGGGTTTCACCCCTCCACTTT	CASTTSPGTGVSPLHF
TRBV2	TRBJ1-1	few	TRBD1	TGTGCCAGCAGCAACGCCGGGACAGGGGGCAGGGTGGACACTGAAGCTTTCTTT	CASSNAGTGGRVDTEAFF
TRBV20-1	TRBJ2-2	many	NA	TGCAGTGCTAGAGATCGGACACTTAACACCGGGGAGCTGTTTTTT	CSARDRTLNTGELFF
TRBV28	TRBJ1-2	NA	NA	TGTGCCAGTACAGGGAACTATGGCTACACCTTC	CASTGNYGYTF
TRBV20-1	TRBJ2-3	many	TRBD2	TGCAGTGCTAGAGATCCTAGCGGGAGTACAGATACGCAGTATTTT	CSARDPSGSTDTQYF
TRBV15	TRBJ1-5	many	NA	TGTGCCACCAGCAGACTCTCAGGGCCCCAGCATTTT	CATSRLSGPQHF
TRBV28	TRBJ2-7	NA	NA	TGTGCCAGCAGCTCCACGACAGGGAGGGTATCCTACGAGCAGTACTTC	CASSSTTGRVSYEQYF
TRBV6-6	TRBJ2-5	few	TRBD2	TGTGCCAGCAGTCAGAGCGGGGGGAGGACCCAGTACTTC	CASSQSGGRTQYF
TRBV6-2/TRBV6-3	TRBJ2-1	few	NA	TGTGCCAGCAGTTACCCCTACAATGAGCAGTTCTTC	CASSYPYNEQFF
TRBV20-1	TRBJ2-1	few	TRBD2	TGCAGTGCTAGAGGTCAGCGGGAGAGTTCCTACAATGAGCAGTTCTTC	CSARGQRESSYNEQFF
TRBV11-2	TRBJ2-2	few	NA	TGTGCCAGCAGCTTCAGCCTAAACACCGGGGAGCTGTTTTTT	CASSFSLNTGELFF
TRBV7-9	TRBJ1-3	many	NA	TGTGCCAGCAGCTCATTCTCTGGAAACACCATATATTTT	CASSSFSGNTIYF
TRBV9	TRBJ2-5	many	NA	TGTGCCAGCAGTCCCCGAGGAGAGACCCAGTACTTC	CASSPRGETQYF
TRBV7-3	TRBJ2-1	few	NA	TGTGCCAGCAGCGTAGGGTCTAGGGCGCCCTACAATGAGCAGTTCTTC	CASSVGSRAPYNEQFF
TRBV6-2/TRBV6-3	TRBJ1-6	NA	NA	TGTGCCAGCACCCAGCCGGGGGGGTATAATTCACCCCTCCACTTT	CASTQPGGYNSPLHF
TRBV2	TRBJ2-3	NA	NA	TGTGCCAGCAGCACAGTAGGCACAGATACGCAGTATTTT	CASSTVGTDTQYF
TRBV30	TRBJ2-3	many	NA	TGTGCCTGGAATCGGGTCGCAGATACGCAGTATTTT	CAWNRVADTQYF
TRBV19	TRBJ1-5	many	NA	TGTGCCAGTAGTAGTGGGGCAGCGGGGGCGCGTGGCAATCAGCCCCAGCATTTT	CASSSGAAGARGNQPQHF
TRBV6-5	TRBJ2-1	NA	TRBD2	TGTGCCAGCAGTTACTCGCCTAGCGGGGCCTACAATGAGCAGTTCTTC	CASSYSPSGAYNEQFF